This T cell receptor (beta chain) stems from a study of T-cell memory formation after mild COVID-19. Study summary: Among the donors, TCR clusters were largely specific to each donor.

TCRdb re-called the 5' RACE reads with MiXCR, one entry per CDR3 protein. The data contain about 27,000 distinct CDR3 sequences, 7.4% of them seen just once; the ten biggest clones take up roughly an eighth. Ten or more counts support this clonotype. Sequencing was carried out using PBMCs or a T cell subset sorted from them (not recorded which). The TCR originated in an adult woman who had mild COVID-19 (a few samples of this study predate the infection). Cell type and time point are not known.

This chain's CDR3 is CASSLPDRVNEQFF. CDR3 nucleotides: TGCGCCAGCAGCCTCCCGGACAGGGTCAATGAGCAGTTCTTC. The chain links TRBV5-1 to TRBJ2-1, with TRBD1 matching over 8 bases. The V segment lost 4 bases and the J segment 6 bases; nucleotides outside the gene matches: 6. Per germline, CDR1 SGHRS and CDR2 YFSETQ. The CDR3 contains 14 residues.